Presented here are 14 T cell receptor beta chains from one specimen sequenced in a study of HIV-infected children after antiretroviral therapy interruption. The TCR library was built from RNA with a 3' RACE protocol and unique molecular identifiers. Via MiXCR, TCRdb re-called the 3' RACE reads, giving one row per CDR3 protein. This table has about 15,000 distinct CDR3 sequences, more than 3% appearing once. Treatment here: PENTA 11 planned treatment interruption arm or continuous ART arm. Material: CD45RO+ CD8+ T cells from PBMCs, pooled from several time points, obtained from a donor given antiretroviral therapy, either interrupted or continuous. The subset is: memory CD8+ CD45RO+ CD45RA- T cells. These receptors came from a pool of human donors with HIV.

This clonotype occurred many times. The chain combines TRBV25-1 with TRBJ2-7; D possibly corresponds to TRBD1 (6 bases). The V and J ends lost 4 bases and 4 bases respectively, with 11 bases between them. The CDR3 runs to 13 residues. Germline values: CDR1 MGHDK, CDR2 SYGVNS. The CDR3: CASSVGRGYEQYF. Here the CDR3 DNA reads TGTGCCAGCAGTGTTGGCAGGGGTTACGAGCAGTACTTC.

The sample holds many counts of this clonotype. The chain recombines TRBV11-2 with TRBJ1-2; D is ambiguous. Germline V gene lookup returns CDR1 SGHAT and CDR2 FQNNGV. The CDR3 has 15 residues. V was trimmed by 2 bases and J by 1 base, leaving 11 bases between them. CDR3 protein: CASSLYRGSNYGYTF. As DNA, the CDR3 is TGTGCCAGCAGCTTATACCGGGGAAGTAACTATGGCTACACCTTC.

This clonotype occurred many times. A read error may account for a junction end that differs from germline. V and J are TRBV4-1 and TRBJ1-6, with 8 bases matching TRBD1. The CDR3 length is 13 residues. Germline V gene data show CDR1 as MGHRA and CDR2 as YSYEKL. CDR3 loop: CASSQLPGQASYF. For the CDR3, the DNA is TGCGCCAGCAGCCAACTCCCGGGACAGGCATCTTACTTT.

This clonotype was found many times. V and J are TRBV7-8 and TRBJ2-3; D is possibly TRBD2 (6 bases). V lost 1 base to trimming and J lost 3 bases, with 14 bases between them. The CDR3 covers 16 residues. CDR1 SGHVS and CDR2 FQNEAQ come from the germline V gene. The CDR3 here is CASSLVPGTQTDTQYF. The CDR3 bases are TGTGCCAGCAGCTTAGTCCCGGGGACTCAAACAGATACGCAGTATTTT.

This clonotype has at least ten counts. DNA for the CDR3: TGTGCCAGCAGCCAAGAGTTTCCGGGGGCCGTCTACAATGAGCAGTTCTTC. Translation: CASSQEFPGAVYNEQFF. The chain recombines TRBV3-1 with TRBJ2-1; D is possibly TRBD1 or TRBD2 (6 bases each). The CDR3 consists of 17 residues. Germline V gene lookup returns CDR1 LGHDT and CDR2 YNNKEL (reference sequence). Trimming took 0 bases from V and 3 from J, leaving 15 bases between them.

This clonotype was seen at least ten times. This rearrangement joins TRBV30 to TRBJ2-2; no firm D call. CDR1 GTSNPN and CDR2 SVGIG come from the germline V gene (reference sequence). The CDR3 length is 12 residues. V was pared by 1 base and J by 1 base, with 1 base between. For the CDR3, the DNA is TGTGCCTGGAGTGAGAACACCGGGGAGCTGTTTTTT. This gives the protein CAWSENTGELFF. Filled out from reference TRBV30 and TRBJ2-2, the complete variable domain reads SQTIHQWPATLVQPVGSPLSLECTVEGTSNPNLYWYRQAAGRGLQLLFYSVGIGQISSEVPQNLSASRPQDRQFILSSKKLLLSDSGFYLCAWSENTGELFFGEGSRLTVL.

This clonotype was seen repeatedly, ten times or more. The J gene is TRBJ1-5, the V gene TRBV21-1; the D call TRBD1 from the table was never checked on the DNA. TRBV21-1 is termed a pseudogene. The CDR3 runs 14 residues. CDR3 DNA sequence: TGTGCCAGCAGCCTACGACAGAGGGGTCAGCCCCAGCATTTT. Residues: CASSLRQRGQPQHF.

This clonotype was recorded many times. The V call is TRBV7-9, the J call TRBJ1-2; no clear D. V was pared by 2 bases and J by 10 bases, with 11 bases between. The CDR3 runs to 12 residues. Germline lookup yields CDR1 SEHNR and CDR2 FQNEAQ (reference sequence). The CDR3 reads CASSLPPSVYTF. The CDR3 coding sequence is TGTGCCAGCAGCTTACCCCCGTCCGTCTACACCTTC.

This clonotype was counted at least ten times. This chain links TRBV20-1 with TRBJ2-7; TRBD1 matches 7 bases. Germline V gene lookup returns CDR1 DFQATT and CDR2 SNEGSKA (reference sequence). The CDR3 extends over 16 amino acids. V dropped 2 bases and J dropped 4; count of bases not matched to a gene: 14. CDR3 region: CSARNGLRDSGYEQYF. CDR3 in DNA: TGCAGTGCTAGAAATGGTCTCCGGGACAGCGGATACGAGCAGTACTTC.

This clonotype was recorded many times. The rearrangement joins TRBV2 to TRBJ2-3; D gene uncertain. This CDR3 contains 14 residues. The germline gives CDR1 SNHLY, CDR2 FYNNEI. Trimming removed 7 bases from V and 2 bases from J, with 13 bases in between. The CDR3 coding sequence is TGTGCCAGCACAGCCTCCCCGGCCACAGATACGCAGTATTTT. The encoded protein is CASTASPATDTQYF.

This chain joins TRBV7-9 and TRBJ2-2; D may correspond to TRBD1 or TRBD2 (6 bases each). CDR3 length: 14 residues. V dropped 5 bases and J dropped 3 bases, with 10 bases sitting between them. The V gene's germline CDR1 is SEHNR and CDR2 FQNEAQ (reference sequence). The CDR3: CASSRGPHTGELFF. CDR3 nucleotide sequence: TGTGCCAGCAGCCGGGGGCCGCACACCGGGGAGCTGTTTTTT. The whole variable domain, filled in from reference TRBV7-9 and TRBJ2-2, reads DTGVSQNPRHKITKRGQNVTFRCDPISEHNRLYWYRQTLGQGPEFLTYFQNEAQLEKSRLLSDRFSAERPKGSFSTLEIQRTEQGDSAMYLCASSRGPHTGELFFGEGSRLTVL.

This clonotype was counted many times. V is TRBV4-1 and J is TRBJ1-1; TRBD1 matches 10 bases. The V segment lost 4 bases and the J segment 7 bases; nucleotides outside the gene matches: 9. The CDR3 length is 15 residues. Germline values: CDR1 MGHRA, CDR2 YSYEKL. The CDR3 region has the DNA TGCGCCAGCAGCCTGACAGGGGGCGCCGAATTTGAAGCTTTCTTT. Translated, it gives CASSLTGGAEFEAFF.

In its sample, this clonotype was seen many times. V usage is TRBV11-2 and J usage is TRBJ2-1; TRBD2 matches at 9 bases. The germline V gene has CDR1 SGHAT and CDR2 FQNNGV. The V and J ends lost 4 bases and 7 bases, in that order; junction bases with no gene match: 2. The CDR3 has 13 residues. DNA of the CDR3: TGTGCCAGCAGCTGGGCGGGGGGGAATGAGCAGTTCTTC. As protein: CASSWAGGNEQFF.

This clonotype was counted ten times or more. V is TRBV6-4 and J is TRBJ2-2, with 8 bases lining up with TRBD1. The germline CDR1 and CDR2 sequences are MRHNA and SNTAGT. The CDR3 is made up of 14 amino acids. V lost 4 bases and J lost 5; bases outside the gene matches: 3. This CDR3 reads CASSAGGETGELFF. Here the CDR3 DNA reads TGTGCCAGCAGTGCAGGGGGCGAAACCGGGGAGCTGTTTTTT.